This T cell receptor beta chain was sequenced during a study of CD8 T cells in ankylosing spondylitis (dated 2017 in TCRdb). Broadly, across the study: To find TCR variants linked to disease, the study profiled T cell receptor beta repertoires in ankylosing spondylitis patients and healthy donors. The whole study cohort included under 140 healthy donors and around 24 ankylosing spondylitis patients. Samples of peripheral blood were taken, and for ankylosing spondylitis patients, synovial fluid was collected as well. What the work shows at the level of the full study, not this receptor alone: Blood from ankylosing spondylitis patients appeared to be characterized by a TCR beta motif made up of several highly homologous amino acid variants. The disease-linked clones had a CD8+ phenotype and were found at relatively low frequencies in peripheral blood. Some of the motif variants had been reported before in the synovial fluid and blood of reactive arthritis patients, a finding that suggests common disease-initiation mechanisms. According to the report, matched synovial fluid samples from ankylosing spondylitis patients were significantly enriched for the disease-linked clones.

The sequencer was an Illumina HiSeq 2500. Quantitative 5'-RACE with molecular barcodes was used to prepare TCR beta libraries. The authors' pipeline ran thus. A new computational method, built on a probabilistic model of VDJ rearrangement, was used to identify disease-linked TCR variants. The public reads were run again by TCRdb, first through fastp at Q25 and then through MiXCR, and only productive beta chains were kept. Entries that share a CDR3 protein sequence are merged under the most common genes and DNA. TCRdb, not the authors, supplied the V and J calls. The sample has fewer than 200,000 distinct CDR3 sequences on record, roughly 18% of them singletons. The ten top clones hold about 4.3% of the sample. This clonotype was observed at least ten times. The specificity of this receptor is unknown. No per-base quality is available; no much larger clone lies one base away. V and J lose 8 bases and 7 bases, and a span of 14 bases separates them. Reading from cysteine to phenylalanine, the CDR3 counts 12 amino acids. Only the CDR3 portion is preserved as DNA: 36 bases, with reading frame beginning at the first base. The germline V gene supplies CDR1 MNHNS and CDR2 SASEGT.

This receptor chain uses TRBV6-1 and TRBJ2-5; TRBD2 is perhaps the D gene, given 6 matching bases. What was sequenced was blood, either unsorted or a sorted T cell fraction (not recorded which). The clonotype was recovered from a male donor between 5 and 29 years old with ankylosing spondylitis or in good health (not recorded which). Donor details come from another sample of the same person, matched by shared clones. The CDR3 has the sequence CASPGLGGTQYF. The DNA sequence is given as TGTGCCAGCCCAGGCCTGGGAGGGACCCAGTACTTC.